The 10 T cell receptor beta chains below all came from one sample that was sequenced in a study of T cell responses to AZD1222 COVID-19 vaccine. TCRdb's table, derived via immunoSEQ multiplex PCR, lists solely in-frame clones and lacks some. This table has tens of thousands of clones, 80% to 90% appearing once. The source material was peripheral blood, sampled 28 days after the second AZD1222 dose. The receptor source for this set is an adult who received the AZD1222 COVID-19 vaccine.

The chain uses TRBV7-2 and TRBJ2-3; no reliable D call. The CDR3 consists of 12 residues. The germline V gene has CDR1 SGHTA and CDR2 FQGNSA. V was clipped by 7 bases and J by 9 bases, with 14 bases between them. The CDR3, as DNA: TGTGCCAGCACCGACCCTCTCAGGACGCAGTATTTT. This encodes CASTDPLRTQYF.

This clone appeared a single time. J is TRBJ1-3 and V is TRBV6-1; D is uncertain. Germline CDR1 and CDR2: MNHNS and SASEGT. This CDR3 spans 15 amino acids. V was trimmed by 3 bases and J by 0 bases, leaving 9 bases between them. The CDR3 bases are TGTGCCAGCAGTGAGGCGGGAGACTCTGGAAACACCATATATTTT. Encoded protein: CASSEAGDSGNTIYF.

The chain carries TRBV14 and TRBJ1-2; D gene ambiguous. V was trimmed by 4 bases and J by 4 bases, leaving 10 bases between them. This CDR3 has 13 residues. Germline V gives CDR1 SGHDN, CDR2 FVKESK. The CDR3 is CASSPDSTYGYTF. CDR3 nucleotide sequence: TGTGCCAGCAGCCCGGACTCAACCTATGGCTACACCTTC.

CDR3 coding DNA: TGTGCCAGCAGGGGGACATCGAGCTCCTATAATTCACCCCTCCACTTT. Protein product: CASRGTSSSYNSPLHF. The chain combines TRBV2 with TRBJ1-6; TRBD1 is a possible D gene (6 bases). CDR3 length equals 16 residues. Germline V CDR1 and CDR2: SNHLY, FYNNEI. V was clipped by 6 bases and J by 0 bases, with 12 bases between them.

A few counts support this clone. Here the CDR3 reads CASSLGTGYEQYF. In DNA form, the CDR3 reads TGTGCCAGCAGCTTAGGGACAGGCTACGAGCAGTACTTC. V gene TRBV11-2 combines with J gene TRBJ2-7, with TRBD1 matching 7 bases. Germline trimming cut 1 base from V and 3 bases from J; bases unmatched to any gene: 0. The V gene's germline CDR1 is SGHAT and CDR2 FQNNGV. The CDR3 length is 13 residues.

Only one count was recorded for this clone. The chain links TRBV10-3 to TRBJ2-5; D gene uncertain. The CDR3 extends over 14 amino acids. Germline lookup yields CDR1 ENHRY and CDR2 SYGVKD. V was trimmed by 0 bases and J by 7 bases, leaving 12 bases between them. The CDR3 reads CAISESTSLGTQYF. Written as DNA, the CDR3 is TGTGCCATCAGTGAGTCGACATCTCTAGGGACCCAGTACTTC.

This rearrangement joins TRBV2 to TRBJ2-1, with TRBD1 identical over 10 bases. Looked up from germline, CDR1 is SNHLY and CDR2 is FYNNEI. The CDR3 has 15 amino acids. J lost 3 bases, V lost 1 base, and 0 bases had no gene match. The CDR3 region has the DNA TGTGCCAGCAGTGAAGGGACAGGGGGCTACAATGAGCAGTTCTTC. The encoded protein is CASSEGTGGYNEQFF.

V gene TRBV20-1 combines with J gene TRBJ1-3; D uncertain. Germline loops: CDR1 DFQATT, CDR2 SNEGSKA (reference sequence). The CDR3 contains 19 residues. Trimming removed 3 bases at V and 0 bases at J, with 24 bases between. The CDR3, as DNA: TGCAGTGCTAGTCCCCCCGGACGGACGTTCCCTTACTCTGGAAACACCATATATTTT. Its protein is CSASPPGRTFPYSGNTIYF.

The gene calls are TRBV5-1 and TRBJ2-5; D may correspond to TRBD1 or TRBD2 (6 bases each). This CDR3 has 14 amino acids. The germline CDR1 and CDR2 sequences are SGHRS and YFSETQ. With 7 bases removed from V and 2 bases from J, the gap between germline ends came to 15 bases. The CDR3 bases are TGCGCCAGCTCACAGGGAGGACCACAAGAGACCCAGTACTTC. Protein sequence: CASSQGGPQETQYF.

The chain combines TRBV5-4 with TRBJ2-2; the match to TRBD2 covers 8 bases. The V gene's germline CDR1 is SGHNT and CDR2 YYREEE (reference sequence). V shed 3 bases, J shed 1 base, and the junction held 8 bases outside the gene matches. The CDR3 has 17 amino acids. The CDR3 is CASSSGLAGMNTGELFF. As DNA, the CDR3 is TGTGCCAGCAGCTCGGGATTAGCGGGAATGAACACCGGGGAGCTGTTTTTT.